This is a list of T cell receptor beta chains from one sample in a study of T cell responses to AZD1222 COVID-19 vaccine. Some clones are missing from TCRdb's copy, which holds only in-frame ones; the method was immunoSEQ multiplex PCR. The repertoire holds some 84,000 clones, with approximately 85% as singletons. The material was peripheral blood, obtained 28 days after the second AZD1222 dose. These receptors all stem from an adult who received the AZD1222 COVID-19 vaccine. Both conserved end residues are part of each CDR3. The order of the fields is clone size, CDR3 length, J gene, V gene, D gene, CDR3 DNA, CDR3 protein. The D gene is left open where the match is weak. Rows may omit the clone size; those that give it use once, few, many or a size class.

size: .
length: 13
J: TRBJ1-2
V: TRBV5-1
D: TRBD1
DNA: TGCGCCAGCAGCTTGGGACAGGGCAGTGGCTACACCTTC
CDR3: CASSLGQGSGYTF

size: .
length: 13
J: TRBJ1-1
V: TRBV7-2
D: .
DNA: TGTGCCAGCAGCGCAGACAGGAACACTGAAGCTTTCTTT
CDR3: CASSADRNTEAFF

size: .
length: 12
J: TRBJ1-2
V: TRBV2
D: .
DNA: TGTGCCAGCAGGGTCGGGGCTTATGGCTACACCTTC
CDR3: CASRVGAYGYTF

size: .
length: 14
J: TRBJ1-4
V: TRBV4-3
D: TRBD1
DNA: TGCGCCAGCCGACACGGGGACAGGGCTGAAAAACTGTTTTTT
CDR3: CASRHGDRAEKLFF

size: once
length: 16
J: TRBJ2-1
V: TRBV11-3
D: .
DNA: TGTGCCAGCAGCGCCGACCATGTTGCCGGGGTCAATGAGCAGTTCTTC
CDR3: CASSADHVAGVNEQFF

size: .
length: 11
J: TRBJ1-3
V: TRBV20-1
D: .
DNA: TGCAGTGCACGAGTTGGAAACACCATATATTTT
CDR3: CSARVGNTIYF

size: .
length: 17
J: TRBJ1-2
V: TRBV4-2
D: .
DNA: TGTGCCAGCAGCCAAGATCTCAGGACCGAGACTAACTATGGCTACACCTTC
CDR3: CASSQDLRTETNYGYTF

size: .
length: 12
J: TRBJ1-1
V: TRBV29-1
D: TRBD1
DNA: TGCAGCGTTAAGACAGGGGAGACTGAAGCTTTCTTT
CDR3: CSVKTGETEAFF

size: once
length: 16
J: TRBJ2-1
V: TRBV28
D: TRBD1
DNA: TGTGCCAGCAGTTTTGCGCCGGGACAGGGTTACAATGAGCAGTTCTTC
CDR3: CASSFAPGQGYNEQFF

size: .
length: 18
J: TRBJ2-5
V: TRBV24-1
D: TRBD2
DNA: TGTGCCACCAGTGATTCGGGGGGGCGGTTCACCAACCAAGAGACCCAGTACTTC
CDR3: CATSDSGGRFTNQETQYF

size: .
length: 12
J: TRBJ1-6
V: TRBV28
D: .
DNA: TGTGCCAGCCAGGGATGGAATTCACCCCTCCACTTT
CDR3: CASQGWNSPLHF

size: .
length: 19
J: TRBJ1-1
V: TRBV28
D: TRBD1
DNA: TGTGCCAGCAGTTTTTCCGGGACAGCGGTGTTCAGCGGACGGTCTGAAGCTTTCTTT
CDR3: CASSFSGTAVFSGRSEAFF

size: .
length: 13
J: TRBJ2-1
V: TRBV30
D: .
DNA: TGTGCCTGGAGCGAAGGCGGATACAATGAGCAGTTCTTC
CDR3: CAWSEGGYNEQFF

size: .
length: 19
J: TRBJ1-3
V: TRBV19
D: .
DNA: TGTGCCAGTAGGCATGCGATCCGGCAGGCCACTCTCTCTGGAAACACCATATATTTT
CDR3: CASRHAIRQATLSGNTIYF

size: .
length: 15
J: TRBJ2-1
V: TRBV4-3
D: .
DNA: TGCGCCAGCAGCCAAGTGTTAGGTTCCTACAATGAGCAGTTCTTC
CDR3: CASSQVLGSYNEQFF

size: .
length: 13
J: TRBJ2-5
V: TRBV19
D: .
DNA: TGTGCCAGTAGTGTAACAGACCGAGAGACCCAGTACTTC
CDR3: CASSVTDRETQYF

size: few
length: 14
J: TRBJ1-5
V: TRBV5-1
D: .
DNA: TGCGCCAGCAGCTCCGGACAGCCAAATCAGCCCCAGCATTTT
CDR3: CASSSGQPNQPQHF

size: .
length: 17
J: TRBJ1-2
V: TRBV5-1
D: .
DNA: TGCGCCAGCAGCTTGGCCGGGACGGGCGCAAGTAACTATGGCTACACCTTC
CDR3: CASSLAGTGASNYGYTF

size: once
length: 16
J: TRBJ2-1
V: TRBV18
D: .
DNA: TGTGCCAGCTCACTGACACAGGTCTCAACTGGGGGCGGGCAGTTCTTC
CDR3: CASSLTQVSTGGGQFF

size: once
length: 15
J: TRBJ1-1
V: TRBV9
D: .
DNA: TGTGCCAGCAGCTCTCCACGTACAGGGTGGACTGAAGCTTTCTTT
CDR3: CASSSPRTGWTEAFF

size: .
length: 16
J: TRBJ2-7
V: TRBV27
D: TRBD2
DNA: TGTGCCAGCAGGAGCCTGGGGGCGGGAGGATACTACGAGCAGTACTTC
CDR3: CASRSLGAGGYYEQYF

size: .
length: 13
J: TRBJ2-7
V: TRBV12-3/TRBV12-4
D: .
DNA: TGTGCCAGCAGTTACCAGATTACCTACGAGCAGTACTTC
CDR3: CASSYQITYEQYF